This T cell receptor beta chain was recovered during a study of CD8+ T cells in alopecia areata. Background on the study: Administration of oral tofacitinib to treated patients was at 5 to 10 mg twice daily.

Study-level points and caveats: Expanded CD8+ clones among the top 100, as well as scalp clonality, were significantly decreased by tofacitinib.

Extraction and reverse transcription of RNA yielded cDNA as the sequencing template. Assay used: immunoSEQ multiplex PCR; TCRdb lists only in-frame clones, some missing. The table lists around 100,000 clones, more than 75% of them singletons. The CDR3 spans 19 residues. Losses at the gene ends were 3 bases for V and 1 base for J; bases not matched to a gene: 14. Described treatment: oral pan-JAK inhibitor, 5-10 mg twice daily. Collection of lesional scalp punch biopsies and peripheral blood was performed in alopecia areata patients. T lymphocytes (CD4+ and CD8+) were sorted from PBMCs. This clone was detected only a few times. Its antigen is not known.

The source is a human donor with alopecia areata. Sequenced here: CD8+ T cells sorted from blood, sampled between weeks 30 and 35, from a patient treated with tofacitinib. The chain is built from TRBV23-1 and TRBJ2-7; 11 positions match TRBD2. TRBV23-1 has ORF status, its function being uncertain. The CDR3 loop is CASSHYPSGGLPNSYEQYF. CDR3 nucleotides: TGCGCCAGCAGTCACTACCCTAGCGGGGGGCTACCAAATTCCTACGAGCAGTACTTC.